The entry that follows covers one T cell receptor (beta chain) sequence. Its antigen is undetermined. The data belong to a study of healthy donors' naive CD4 and CD8 T cells. Notes on the study in general: Roughly 13% of CD4/CD8 propensity variance appeared explained by V, J and CDR3 charge.

CD4+CD8-CD45RO-CD45RA+ cells were naive CD4+; CD8+CD4-CD45RA+CD27bright cells were naive CD8+. Starting from 500 ng of total RNA, TCR libraries were made with linear amplification. TCRdb independently ran MiXCR on the reads; one entry per CDR3 protein. The sample lists approximately 180,000 distinct CDR3 sequences, about 70% occurring once. This TCR was recovered from a pool of human donors in good health; the sample pools cells from several healthy donors. Sequenced: naive CD4+ and CD8+ T cells sorted from blood, pooled from several donors.

The CDR3, as DNA: TGTGCCATCAGTGTCCCTGGACAGGGCGTTGAAGCTTTCTTT. Amino acid sequence: CAISVPGQGVEAFF. The V and J genes are TRBV10-3 and TRBJ1-1; 8 bases match TRBD1. This CDR3 spans 14 amino acids. V dropped 4 bases and J dropped 7; count of bases not matched to a gene: 8. Looked up from germline, CDR1 is ENHRY and CDR2 is SYGVKD.